The sequence of this T cell receptor (beta chain) was determined in a study of OX40 agonist ivuxolimab in advanced cancers. Study-wide context: Head and neck, renal cell, melanoma or hepatocellular carcinoma were the cancers that dose-escalation patients had. Of mixed ages from about 20 to 80 and averaging around 60 years, the group was around 78% male. Study-wide findings and caveats: No antigen was identified for the clonally expanded peripheral T cells. Among T cells, CD8+ cells averaged more expanded clones than CD4+ cells.

The CDR3 extends over 16 amino acids. V dropped 2 bases and J dropped 6; count of bases not matched to a gene: 12. The germline V gene encodes CDR1 SNHLY and CDR2 FYNNEI. Note on this clone: Its antigen is as yet unknown.

Some clones are missing from TCRdb's copy, which holds only in-frame ones; the method was immunoSEQ multiplex PCR. The profile shows 80,000 or so clones, approximately 94% of them singletons. The material sequenced was CD4+ or CD8+ T cells sorted from blood, taken in a trial of the OX40 agonist ivuxolimab. V gene TRBV2 combines with J gene TRBJ1-1, with 7 nucleotides matching TRBD1. The receptor's source is an adult with an advanced solid tumor such as melanoma, head and neck, liver or kidney cancer. CDR3: CASSETSAGGFAEAFF. The CDR3 DNA is TGTGCCAGCAGTGAAACTAGTGCAGGGGGTTTCGCTGAAGCTTTCTTT.